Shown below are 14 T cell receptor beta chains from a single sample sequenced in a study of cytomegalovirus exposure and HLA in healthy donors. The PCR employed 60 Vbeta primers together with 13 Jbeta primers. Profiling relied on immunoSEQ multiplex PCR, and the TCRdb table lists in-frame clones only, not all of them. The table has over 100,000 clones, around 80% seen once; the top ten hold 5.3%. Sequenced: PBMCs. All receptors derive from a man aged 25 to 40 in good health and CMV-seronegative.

The CDR3 sequence is CAIKIDRGPSPLHF. The DNA for the CDR3 is TGTGCCATCAAAATCGACAGGGGGCCTTCACCCCTCCACTTT. The J gene is TRBJ1-6, the V gene TRBV10-3; 10 nucleotides match TRBD1. The V gene's germline CDR1 is ENHRY and CDR2 SYGVKD. The V and J ends lost 7 bases and 9 bases, in that order; junction bases with no gene match: 6. The CDR3 has 14 residues.

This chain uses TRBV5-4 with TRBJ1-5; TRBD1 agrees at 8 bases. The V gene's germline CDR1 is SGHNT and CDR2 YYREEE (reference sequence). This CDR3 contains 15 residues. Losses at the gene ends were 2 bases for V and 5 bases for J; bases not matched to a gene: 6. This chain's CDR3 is CASSFGQGPDQPQHF. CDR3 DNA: TGTGCCAGCAGCTTTGGACAGGGTCCGGATCAGCCCCAGCATTTT. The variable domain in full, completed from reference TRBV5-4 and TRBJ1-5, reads ETGVTQSPTHLIKTRGQQVTLRCSSQSGHNTVSWYQQALGQGPQFIFQYYREEENGRGNFPPRFSGLQFPNYSSELNVNALELDDSALYLCASSFGQGPDQPQHFGDGTRLSIL.

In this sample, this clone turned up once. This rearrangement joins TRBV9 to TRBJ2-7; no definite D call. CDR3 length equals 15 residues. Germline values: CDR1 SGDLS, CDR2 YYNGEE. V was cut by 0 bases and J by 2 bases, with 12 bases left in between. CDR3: CASSVGSAATYEQYF. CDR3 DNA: TGTGCCAGCAGCGTAGGGTCGGCAGCGACCTACGAGCAGTACTTC.

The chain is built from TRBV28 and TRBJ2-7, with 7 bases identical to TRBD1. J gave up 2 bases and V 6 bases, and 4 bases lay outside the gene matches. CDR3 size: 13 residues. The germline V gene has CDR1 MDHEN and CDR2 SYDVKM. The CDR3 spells CASRTQGAYEQYF. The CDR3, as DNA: TGTGCCAGCAGGACTCAGGGGGCCTACGAGCAGTACTTC.

CDR3 sequence (DNA): TGTGCCAGCAGCTTAGGCAGCCGGACAGATCAAGCTTTCTTT. Encoded protein: CASSLGSRTDQAFF. The J gene is TRBJ1-1, the V gene TRBV5-4; TRBD1 might be the D (6 bases). The CDR3 is made up of 14 amino acids. V gave up 2 bases and J gave up 9 bases, with 17 bases separating them. Germline V gives CDR1 SGHNT, CDR2 YYREEE (reference sequence). The whole variable domain, filled in from reference TRBV5-4 and TRBJ1-1, reads ETGVTQSPTHLIKTRGQQVTLRCSSQSGHNTVSWYQQALGQGPQFIFQYYREEENGRGNFPPRFSGLQFPNYSSELNVNALELDDSALYLCASSLGSRTDQAFFGQGTRLTVV.

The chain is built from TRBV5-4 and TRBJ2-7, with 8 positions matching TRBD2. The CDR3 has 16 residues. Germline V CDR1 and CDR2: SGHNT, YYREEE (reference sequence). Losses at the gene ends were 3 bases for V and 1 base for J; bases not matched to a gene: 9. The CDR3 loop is CASSWGRSGASYEQYF. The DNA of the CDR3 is TGTGCCAGCAGCTGGGGCCGTAGCGGGGCTTCCTACGAGCAGTACTTC.

Here the CDR3 DNA reads TGTGCCAGCAGCTACGGGACAGGGGAAGTCGAGCAGTACTTC. Its protein is CASSYGTGEVEQYF. This rearrangement joins TRBV5-4 to TRBJ2-7; TRBD1 agrees at 10 bases. The V gene end was trimmed by 3 bases and the J gene end by 6 bases; junction bases not matched to a gene: 6. The CDR3 has 14 residues. The germline CDR1 and CDR2 sequences are SGHNT and YYREEE (reference sequence).

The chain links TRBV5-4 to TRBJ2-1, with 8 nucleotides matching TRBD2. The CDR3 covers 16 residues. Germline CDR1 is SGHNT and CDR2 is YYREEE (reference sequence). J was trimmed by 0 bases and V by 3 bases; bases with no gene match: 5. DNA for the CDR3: TGTGCCAGCAGCTCTGCCGGGACTAGCTCCTACAATGAGCAGTTCTTC. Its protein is CASSSAGTSSYNEQFF.

The CDR3 DNA sequence: TGTGCCAGCCGTCCCAGGGTAGTGGAGACCCAGTACTTC. Amino acid sequence: CASRPRVVETQYF. The chain uses TRBV6-1 and TRBJ2-5; maybe TRBD1 (5 bases). Germline V CDR1 and CDR2: MNHNS, SASEGT. The length of the CDR3 is 13 residues. V dropped 8 bases and J dropped 5 bases, with 15 bases sitting between them.

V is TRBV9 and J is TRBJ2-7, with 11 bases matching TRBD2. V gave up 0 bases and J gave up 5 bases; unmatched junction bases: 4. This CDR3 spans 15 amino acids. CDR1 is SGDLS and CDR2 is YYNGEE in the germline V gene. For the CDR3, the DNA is TGTGCCAGCAGCGTAGGGGCTAGCGGGAGGAACGAGCAGTACTTC. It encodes CASSVGASGRNEQYF.

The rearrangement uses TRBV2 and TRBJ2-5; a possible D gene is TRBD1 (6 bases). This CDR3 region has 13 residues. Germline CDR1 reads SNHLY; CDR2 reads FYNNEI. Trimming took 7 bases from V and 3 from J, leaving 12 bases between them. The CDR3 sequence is CASKRTDKETQYF. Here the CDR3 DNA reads TGTGCCAGCAAAAGGACAGACAAAGAGACCCAGTACTTC. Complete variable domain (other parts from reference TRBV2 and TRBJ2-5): EPEVTQTPSHQVTQMGQEVILRCVPISNHLYFYWYRQILGQKVEFLVSFYNNEISEKSEIFDDQFSVERPDGSNFTLKIRSTKLEDSAMYFCASKRTDKETQYFGPGTRLLVL.

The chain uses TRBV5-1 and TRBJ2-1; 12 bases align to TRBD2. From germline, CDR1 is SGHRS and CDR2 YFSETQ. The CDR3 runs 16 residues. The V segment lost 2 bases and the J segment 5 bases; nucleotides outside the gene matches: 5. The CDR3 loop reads CASSLQLAGGNNEQFF. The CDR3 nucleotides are TGCGCCAGCAGCTTACAACTAGCGGGGGGAAACAATGAGCAGTTCTTC.

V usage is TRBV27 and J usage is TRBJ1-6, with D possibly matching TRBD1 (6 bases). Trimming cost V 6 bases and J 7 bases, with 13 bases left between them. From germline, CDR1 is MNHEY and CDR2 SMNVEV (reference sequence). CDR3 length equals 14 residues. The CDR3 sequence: CASRLQGANSPLHF. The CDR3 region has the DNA TGTGCCAGCAGATTACAGGGTGCGAATTCACCCCTCCACTTT.

CDR3 sequence reads: CASSLGGNDQPQHF. CDR3 bases: TGTGCCAGCAGCTTAGGAGGGAACGATCAGCCCCAGCATTTT. The chain joins TRBV7-9 to TRBJ1-5; D is unresolved. The CDR3 contains 14 residues. The germline CDR1 and CDR2 sequences are SEHNR and FQNEAQ (reference sequence). V was pared by 1 base and J by 5 bases, with 9 bases between.